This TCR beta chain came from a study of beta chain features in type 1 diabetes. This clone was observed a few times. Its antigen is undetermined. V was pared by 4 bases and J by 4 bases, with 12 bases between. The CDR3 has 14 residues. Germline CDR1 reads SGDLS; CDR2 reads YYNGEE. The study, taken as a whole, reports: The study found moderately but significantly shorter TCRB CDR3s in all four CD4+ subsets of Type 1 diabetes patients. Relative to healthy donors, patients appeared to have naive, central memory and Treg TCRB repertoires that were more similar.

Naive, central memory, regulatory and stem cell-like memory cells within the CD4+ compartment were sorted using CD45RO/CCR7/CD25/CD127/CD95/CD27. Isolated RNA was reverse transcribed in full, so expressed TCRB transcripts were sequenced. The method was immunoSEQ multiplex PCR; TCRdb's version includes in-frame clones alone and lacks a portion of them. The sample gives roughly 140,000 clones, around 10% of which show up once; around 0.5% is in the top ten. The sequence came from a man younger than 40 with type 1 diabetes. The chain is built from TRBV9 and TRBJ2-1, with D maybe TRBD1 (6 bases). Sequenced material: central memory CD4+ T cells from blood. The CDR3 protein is CASSQDSTYNEQFF. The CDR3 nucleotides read TGTGCCAGCAGCCAGGACAGCACTTACAATGAGCAGTTCTTC.